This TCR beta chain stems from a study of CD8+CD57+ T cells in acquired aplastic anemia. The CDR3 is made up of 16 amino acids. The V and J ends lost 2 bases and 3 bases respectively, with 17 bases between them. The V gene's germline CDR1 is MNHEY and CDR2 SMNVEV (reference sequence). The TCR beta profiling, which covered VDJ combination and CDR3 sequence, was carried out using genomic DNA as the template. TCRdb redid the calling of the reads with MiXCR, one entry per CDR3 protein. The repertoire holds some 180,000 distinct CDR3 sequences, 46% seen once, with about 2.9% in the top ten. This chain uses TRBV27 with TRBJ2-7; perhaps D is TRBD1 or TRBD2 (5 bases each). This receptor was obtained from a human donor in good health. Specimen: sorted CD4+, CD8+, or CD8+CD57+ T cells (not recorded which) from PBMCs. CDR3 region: CASSLDTGTGSYEQYF. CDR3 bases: TGTGCCAGCAGTTTAGATACCGGGACCGGCAGCTACGAGCAGTACTTC.